The rows below give T cell receptor beta chains drawn from one sample of a study of OX40 agonist ivuxolimab in advanced cancers. Generated by immunoSEQ multiplex PCR, the TCRdb table keeps only in-frame clones and is missing some. The sample has 90,000 to 100,000 clones; roughly 89% are singletons. Sequencing was performed on CD4+ or CD8+ T cells sorted from blood, taken in a trial of the OX40 agonist ivuxolimab. Source of these receptors: an adult with an advanced solid tumor such as melanoma, head and neck, liver or kidney cancer. The CDR3 runs from the conserved cysteine through the conserved F or W. Fields, in order: clone size, V gene, D gene, CDR3 protein. A D gene is named only where the DNA matches it firmly. The size entry is marked missing in some rows and otherwise reads once, few, many or a size class.

>-|TRBV9|TRBD1
CASSVTGSRTEAFF
>once|TRBV2|-
CASSENPNTEAFF
>-|TRBV4-3|-
CASSYRPGTTEAFF
>-|TRBV30|-
CAWRTPPVMGYTF
>once|TRBV27|-
CASKGGGRFERGYEQYF
>once|TRBV10-2|-
CASSDRRLAYEQYF
>-|TRBV28|-
CASSLSPQGYTF
>few|TRBV7-2|-
CASRQTGPDYGYTF
>-|TRBV27|-
CASSSHPGRAGSNQPQHF
>once|TRBV5-1|-
CASSRPREPNTEAFF
>-|TRBV29-1|-
CSVERTGGGELFF
>-|TRBV29-1|TRBD1
CSVEDRNGYTF
>-|TRBV11-3|-
CASSRTANYEQYF
>-|TRBV4-3|-
CASSQVDQYNEQFF
>-|TRBV28|-
CASSLFRQVQAGELFF
>once|TRBV21-1|-
CASSKEPGPSYNEQFF
>-|TRBV7-2|-
CASSLGASGEGSYNEQFF
>-|TRBV6-6|-
CASTGVNTEAFF
>-|TRBV6-5|TRBD1
CASSYSGQGYEQYF
>-|TRBV28|-
CAGGAANQPQHF
>-|TRBV28|-
CASSLQGNEKLFF
>-|TRBV10-3|-
CAISESTGLSTF
>-|TRBV27|TRBD1
CASSPGDRYYGYTF
>-|TRBV2|-
CASSPQASNQPQHF
>-|TRBV6-1|-
CASSVQGRNTEAFF
>-|TRBV6-6|-
CASSLTGTQQPQHF
>once|TRBV19|-
CASSIHRDGLNTEAFF
>-|TRBV5-5|-
CASSHPQGDQPQHF
>-|TRBV4-2|-
CASSQALGELYEQYF
>-|TRBV10-3|TRBD2
CAVRGTAYNEQFF
>-|TRBV30|TRBD1
CAWKTGANTGELFF
>-|TRBV18|TRBD1
CASSPSQGENTIYF
>-|TRBV7-3|TRBD1
CASSSQGAGTEAFF
>-|TRBV11-2|-
CASSLEGVDGYTF
>-|TRBV7-9|TRBD2
CASSPLSRGLGTLRETQYF
>-|TRBV4-1|-
CASSQDRGGGYRQPQHF
>-|TRBV5-1|-
CASRLAPSGRGDIQYF
>-|TRBV6-5|-
CASSYSRRDGYTF
>-|TRBV7-7|-
CASGYRDTYNEQFF
>-|TRBV5-1|-
CASSADGAGELFF
>-|TRBV11-2|-
CASSLTSTSAGELFF
>-|TRBV14|-
CASSQDPRANVLTF
>-|TRBV5-1|-
CANSRLSSVDAFF
>-|TRBV5-1|TRBD2
CASSLALAGGQADTQYF
>-|TRBV19|-
CASSTSLENEQFF
>once|TRBV27|-
CASTTLLAGSMETQYF